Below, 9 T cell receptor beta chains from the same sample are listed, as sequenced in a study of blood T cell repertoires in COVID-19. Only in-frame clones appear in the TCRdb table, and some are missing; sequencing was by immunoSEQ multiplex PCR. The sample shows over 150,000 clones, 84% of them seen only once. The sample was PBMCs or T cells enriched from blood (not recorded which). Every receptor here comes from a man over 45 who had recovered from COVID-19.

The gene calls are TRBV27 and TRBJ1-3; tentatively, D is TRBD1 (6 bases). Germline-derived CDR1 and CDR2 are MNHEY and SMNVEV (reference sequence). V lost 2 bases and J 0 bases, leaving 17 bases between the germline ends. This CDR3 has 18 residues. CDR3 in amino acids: CASSLRGSTASSGNTIYF. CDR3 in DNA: TGTGCCAGCAGTTTAAGGGGGTCGACAGCAAGCTCTGGAAACACCATATATTTT.

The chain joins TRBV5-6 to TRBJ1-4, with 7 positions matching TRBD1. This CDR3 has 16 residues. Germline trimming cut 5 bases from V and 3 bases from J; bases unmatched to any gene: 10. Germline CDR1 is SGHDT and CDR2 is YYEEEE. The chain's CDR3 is CASRKLTGEPNEKLFF. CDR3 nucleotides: TGTGCCAGCAGGAAACTAACAGGGGAACCTAATGAAAAACTGTTTTTT.

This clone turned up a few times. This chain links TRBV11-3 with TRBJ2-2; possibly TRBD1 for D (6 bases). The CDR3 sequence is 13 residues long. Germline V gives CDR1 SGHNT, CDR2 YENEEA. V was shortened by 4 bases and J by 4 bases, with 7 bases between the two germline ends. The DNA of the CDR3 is TGTGCCAGCAGCTGGGGGCCCACCGGGGAGCTGTTTTTT. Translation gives CASSWGPTGELFF.

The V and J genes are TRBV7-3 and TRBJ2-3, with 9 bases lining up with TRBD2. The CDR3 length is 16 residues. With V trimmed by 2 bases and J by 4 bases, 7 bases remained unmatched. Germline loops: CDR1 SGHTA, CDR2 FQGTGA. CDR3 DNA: TGTGCCAGCAGCTTATTCGCGGGGGGGCCGGCAGATACGCAGTATTTT. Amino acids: CASSLFAGGPADTQYF.

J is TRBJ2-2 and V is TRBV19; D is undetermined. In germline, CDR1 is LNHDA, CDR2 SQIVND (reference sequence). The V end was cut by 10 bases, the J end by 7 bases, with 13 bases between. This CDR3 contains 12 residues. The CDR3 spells CATQIHNGELFF. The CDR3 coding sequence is TGTGCCACCCAGATCCACAACGGGGAGCTGTTTTTT.

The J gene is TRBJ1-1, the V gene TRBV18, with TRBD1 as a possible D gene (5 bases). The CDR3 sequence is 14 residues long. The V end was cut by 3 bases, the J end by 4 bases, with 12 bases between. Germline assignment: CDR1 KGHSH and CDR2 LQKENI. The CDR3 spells CASSPPGGGTEAFF. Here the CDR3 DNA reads TGTGCCAGCTCACCGCCGGGGGGGGGCACTGAAGCTTTCTTT. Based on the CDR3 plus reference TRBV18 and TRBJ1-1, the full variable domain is NAGVMQNPRHLVRRRGQEARLRCSPMKGHSHVYWYRQLPEEGLKFMVYLQKENIIDESGMPKERFSAEFPKEGPSILRIQQVVRGDSAAYFCASSPPGGGTEAFFGQGTRLTVV.

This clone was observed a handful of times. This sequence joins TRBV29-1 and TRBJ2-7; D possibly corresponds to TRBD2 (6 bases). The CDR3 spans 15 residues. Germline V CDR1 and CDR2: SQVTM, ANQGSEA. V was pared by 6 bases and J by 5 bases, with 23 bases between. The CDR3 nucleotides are TGCAGCGTCCTGGGACGCCCCGGGGGTTGGGACGAGCAGTACTTC. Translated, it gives CSVLGRPGGWDEQYF.

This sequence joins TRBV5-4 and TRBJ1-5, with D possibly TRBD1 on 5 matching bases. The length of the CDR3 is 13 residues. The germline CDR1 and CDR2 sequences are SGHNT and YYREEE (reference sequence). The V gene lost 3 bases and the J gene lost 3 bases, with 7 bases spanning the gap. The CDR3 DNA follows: TGTGCCAGCAGCTCGGGACTCAATCAGCCCCAGCATTTT. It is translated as CASSSGLNQPQHF.

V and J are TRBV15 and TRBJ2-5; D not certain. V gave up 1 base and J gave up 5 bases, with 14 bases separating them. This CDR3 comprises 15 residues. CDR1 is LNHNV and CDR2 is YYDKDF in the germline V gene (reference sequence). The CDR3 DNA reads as TGTGCCACCAGCAGAGGGTTGGGTCAGAGGGAGACCCAGTACTTC. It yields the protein CATSRGLGQRETQYF.